This T cell receptor (beta chain) was retrieved from a study of cytomegalovirus exposure and HLA in healthy donors (TCRdb year 2017). Broadly, across the study: The 550 to 750 repertoires of the first cohort and the 120 validation repertoires were produced on the same platform, according to a later analysis. To predict cytomegalovirus infection status, the study combined high-throughput TCR immunosequencing, statistical association of individual TCRs with disease status, and machine learning. In addition to the first cohort of several hundred subjects, a separate validation cohort of 120 different subjects was used. The study aimed to test whether signatures of past pathogen exposure could be identified by cataloging public T cell receptors. Paper-wide results and their limitations: The authors suggested that the approach could potentially be generalized to other disease states and immunological phenotypes. In vitro tests confirmed that a few of the cytomegalovirus-associated TCR beta chains recognize cytomegalovirus antigens. The study gave a list of under 200 TCR beta chains associated with cytomegalovirus. A later analysis found that TCRs clustered in the first cohort also tended to co-occur in the 120 validation repertoires, with 94% of cluster scores above 0. The classifier was reported to diagnose cytomegalovirus status with high specificity and sensitivity in both the original and validation cohorts. Across donors, most TCR sequences were observed very rarely, whereas some public TCRs were present in many individuals. A later analysis lacked HLA typing for the validation cohort, so it scored co-occurrence in that cohort across all 120 or so repertoires.

The donors belonged to the validation cohort of 120 subjects, which was separate from the approximately 700-subject first cohort. According to the germline V gene, CDR1 reads LGHNT and CDR2 reads FRNRAP. Including cysteine and phenylalanine, the CDR3 has 12 amino acids. Kept here is only the CDR3 DNA, which spans 36 bases and is read in frame from base 1. Trimmed from V: 9 bases; trimmed from J: 5 bases; junction bases lacking a gene match: 6. Comment on this clone: Its cognate antigen has yet to be identified. Base qualities are not provided; no much larger clone lies one nucleotide away.

Libraries came from the immunoSEQ multiplex PCR assay. On the study's bioinformatics: A statistical classification framework was built to diagnose cytomegalovirus status from the catalog of TCR beta chain sequences. Entries here come from immuneACCESS through TCRdb and include only in-frame sequences with V and J called. Some clones fail to appear in such tables; in the studies checked, an unresolved V gene covers under half of the shortfall, and the cause of the remainder is unknown. V, J and clone size were drawn from that table, and D and trimming were deduced from the DNA. The sample data list 250,000 to 400,000 clones, and roughly 87% of these were observed just once. The ten largest make up 0.95% to 1.5% of the sample.

The receptor was isolated from a woman under 40 in good health and CMV-seropositive. The V and J segments used are TRBV12-5 and TRBJ2-7, with TRBD1 matching 8 junction bases. Sequencing was performed on PBMCs. The encoded CDR3 is CARRTGTHEQYF. The DNA reads TGTGCTAGGCGGACAGGGACCCACGAGCAGTACTTC.